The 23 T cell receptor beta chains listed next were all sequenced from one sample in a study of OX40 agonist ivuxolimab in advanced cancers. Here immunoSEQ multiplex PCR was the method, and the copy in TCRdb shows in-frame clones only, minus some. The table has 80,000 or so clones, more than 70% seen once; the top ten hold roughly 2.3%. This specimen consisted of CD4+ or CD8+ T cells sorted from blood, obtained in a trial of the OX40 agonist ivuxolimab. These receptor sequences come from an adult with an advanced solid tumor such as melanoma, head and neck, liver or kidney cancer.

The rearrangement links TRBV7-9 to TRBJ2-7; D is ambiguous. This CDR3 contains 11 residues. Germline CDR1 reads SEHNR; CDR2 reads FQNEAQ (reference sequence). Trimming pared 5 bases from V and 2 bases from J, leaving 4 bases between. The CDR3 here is CASSTTYEQYF. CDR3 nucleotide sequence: TGTGCCAGCAGCACCACCTACGAGCAGTACTTC.

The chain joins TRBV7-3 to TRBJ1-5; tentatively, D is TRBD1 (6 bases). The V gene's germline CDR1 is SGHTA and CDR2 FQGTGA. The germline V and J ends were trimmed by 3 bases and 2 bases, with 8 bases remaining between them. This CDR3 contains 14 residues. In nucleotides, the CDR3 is TGTGCCAGCAGCTTTACAGGGCGCAATCAGCCCCAGCATTTT. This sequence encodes CASSFTGRNQPQHF.

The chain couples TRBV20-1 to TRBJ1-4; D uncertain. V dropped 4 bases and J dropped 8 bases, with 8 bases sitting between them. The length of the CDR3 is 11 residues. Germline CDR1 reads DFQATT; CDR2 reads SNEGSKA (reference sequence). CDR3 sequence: CSAKSGEKLFF. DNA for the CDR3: TGCAGTGCTAAGAGCGGCGAAAAACTGTTTTTT.

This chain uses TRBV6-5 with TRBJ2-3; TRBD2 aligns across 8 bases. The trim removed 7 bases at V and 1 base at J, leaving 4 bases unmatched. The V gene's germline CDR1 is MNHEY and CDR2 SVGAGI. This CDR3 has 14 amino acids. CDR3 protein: CASNKGLGTDTQYF. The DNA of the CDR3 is TGTGCCAGCAACAAGGGACTAGGCACAGATACGCAGTATTTT.

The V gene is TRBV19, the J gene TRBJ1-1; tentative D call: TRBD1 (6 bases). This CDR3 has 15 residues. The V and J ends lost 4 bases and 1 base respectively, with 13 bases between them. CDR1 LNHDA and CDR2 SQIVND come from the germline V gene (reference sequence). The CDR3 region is CASSSGTGRNTEAFF. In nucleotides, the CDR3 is TGTGCCAGTAGTAGTGGTACAGGGAGGAACACTGAAGCTTTCTTT.

CDR3 DNA: TGTGCCAGCAGCTTGTCCGGGACAGGGGGCAGCGGCTACACCTTC. This codes for CASSLSGTGGSGYTF. The chain links TRBV11-2 to TRBJ1-2, with 12 bases aligning to TRBD1. The CDR3 spans 15 residues. V was clipped by 3 bases and J by 8 bases; unmatched bases: 7. Germline V gene data show CDR1 as SGHAT and CDR2 as FQNNGV.

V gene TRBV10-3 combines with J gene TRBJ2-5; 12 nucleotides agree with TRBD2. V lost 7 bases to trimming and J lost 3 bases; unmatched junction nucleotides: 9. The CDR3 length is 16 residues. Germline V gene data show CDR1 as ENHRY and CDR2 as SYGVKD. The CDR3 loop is CAIIRLAGELKETQYF. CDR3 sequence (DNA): TGTGCCATCATCCGACTAGCGGGAGAGTTAAAAGAGACCCAGTACTTC.

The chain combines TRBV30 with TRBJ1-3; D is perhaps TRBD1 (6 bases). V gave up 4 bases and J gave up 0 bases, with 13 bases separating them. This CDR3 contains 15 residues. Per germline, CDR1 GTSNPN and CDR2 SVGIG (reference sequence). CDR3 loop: CAWKQGLSSGNTIYF. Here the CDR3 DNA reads TGTGCCTGGAAACAGGGCCTGAGCTCTGGAAACACCATATATTTT.

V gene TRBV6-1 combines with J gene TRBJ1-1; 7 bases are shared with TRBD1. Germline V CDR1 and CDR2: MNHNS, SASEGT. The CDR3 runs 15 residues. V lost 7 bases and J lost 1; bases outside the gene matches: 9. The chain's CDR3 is CASTLTGLGNTEAFF. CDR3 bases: TGTGCCAGCACCTTGACAGGGTTGGGGAACACTGAAGCTTTCTTT.

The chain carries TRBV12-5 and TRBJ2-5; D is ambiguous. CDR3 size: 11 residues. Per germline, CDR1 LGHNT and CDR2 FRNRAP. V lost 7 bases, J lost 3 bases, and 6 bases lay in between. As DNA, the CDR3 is TGTGCTAGTGCCCAAAAAGAGACCCAGTACTTC. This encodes CASAQKETQYF. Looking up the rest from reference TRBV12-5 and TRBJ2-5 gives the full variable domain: DARVTQTPRHKVTEMGQEVTMRCQPILGHNTVFWYRQTMMQGLELLAYFRNRAPLDDSGMPKDRFSAEMPDATLATLKIQPSEPRDSAVYFCASAQKETQYFGPGTRLLVL.

CDR3 region: CASSTSTGTANYEQYF. CDR3 nucleotide sequence: TGTGCCAGCAGCACTTCCACCGGGACAGCAAACTACGAGCAGTACTTC. This chain connects TRBV7-2 to TRBJ2-7; 7 bases map to TRBD1. This CDR3 is 16 amino acids long. Germline V gene sequence: CDR1 SGHTA, CDR2 FQGNSA. Trimming took 5 bases from V and 3 from J; bases not matched to a gene: 13.

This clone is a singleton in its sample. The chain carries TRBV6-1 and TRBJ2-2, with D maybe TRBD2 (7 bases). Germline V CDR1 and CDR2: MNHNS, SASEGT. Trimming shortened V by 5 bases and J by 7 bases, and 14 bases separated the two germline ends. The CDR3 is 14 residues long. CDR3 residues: CASSHGGLGGELFF. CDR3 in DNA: TGTGCCAGCAGTCACGGGGGGCTCGGCGGGGAGCTGTTTTTT.

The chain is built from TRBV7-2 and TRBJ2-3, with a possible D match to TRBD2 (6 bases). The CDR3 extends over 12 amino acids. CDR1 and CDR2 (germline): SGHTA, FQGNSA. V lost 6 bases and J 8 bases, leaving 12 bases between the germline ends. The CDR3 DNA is TGTGCCAGCAGTTCGACTAGTCGTACGCAGTATTTT. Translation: CASSSTSRTQYF.

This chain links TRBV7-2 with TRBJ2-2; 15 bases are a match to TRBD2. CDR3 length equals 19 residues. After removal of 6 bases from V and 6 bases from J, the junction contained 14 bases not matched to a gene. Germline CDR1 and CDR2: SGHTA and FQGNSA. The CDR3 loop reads CASSPWTSGGARSPGELFF. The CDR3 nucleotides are TGTGCCAGCAGTCCTTGGACTAGCGGGGGGGCCCGATCCCCCGGGGAGCTGTTTTTT. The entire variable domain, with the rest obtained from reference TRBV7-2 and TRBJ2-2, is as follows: GAGVSQSPSNKVTEKGKDVELRCDPISGHTALYWYRQSLGQGLEFLIYFQGNSAPDKSGLPSDRFSAERTGGSVSTLTIQRTQQEDSAVYLCASSPWTSGGARSPGELFFGEGSRLTVL.

CDR3 protein: CATIGACGQPQHF. The DNA of the CDR3 is TGTGCCACCATTGGGGCTTGTGGTCAGCCCCAGCATTTT. The chain joins TRBV7-3 to TRBJ1-5; TRBD1 is a possible D gene (5 bases). Germline CDR1 SGHTA, CDR2 FQGTGA. Trimming removed 10 bases at V and 6 bases at J, with 16 bases between. The CDR3 length is 13 residues.

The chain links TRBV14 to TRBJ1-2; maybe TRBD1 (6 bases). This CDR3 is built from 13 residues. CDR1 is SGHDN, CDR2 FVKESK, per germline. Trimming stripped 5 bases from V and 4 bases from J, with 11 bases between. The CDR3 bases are TGTGCCAGCAGCTTCGGGGGCGGCTATGGCTACACCTTC. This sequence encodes CASSFGGGYGYTF.

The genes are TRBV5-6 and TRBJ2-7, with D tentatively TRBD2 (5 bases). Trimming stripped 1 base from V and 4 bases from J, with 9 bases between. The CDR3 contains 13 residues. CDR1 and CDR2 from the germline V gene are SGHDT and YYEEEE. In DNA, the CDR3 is TGTGCCAGCAGCTTGACCGGGAATTACGAGCAGTACTTC. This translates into CASSLTGNYEQYF.

The CDR3 region has the DNA TGCGCCAGCAGCATGAAACCCCTACAGGGGGCGAATGAAAAACTGTTTTTT. It encodes CASSMKPLQGANEKLFF. This rearrangement joins TRBV5-1 to TRBJ1-4; 9 positions agree with TRBD1. The CDR3 extends over 17 amino acids. The ends lost 4 bases at V and 5 bases at J; junction bases unmatched: 12. Germline CDR1 is SGHRS and CDR2 is YFSETQ.

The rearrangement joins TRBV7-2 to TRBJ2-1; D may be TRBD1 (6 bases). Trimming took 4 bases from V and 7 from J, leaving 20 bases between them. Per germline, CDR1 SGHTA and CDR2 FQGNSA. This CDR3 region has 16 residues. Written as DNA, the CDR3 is TGTGCCAGCAGCTCCTCCAACAGGGCGGCGAGAAATGAGCAGTTCTTC. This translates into CASSSSNRAARNEQFF. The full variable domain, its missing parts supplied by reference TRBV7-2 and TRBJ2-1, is GAGVSQSPSNKVTEKGKDVELRCDPISGHTALYWYRQSLGQGLEFLIYFQGNSAPDKSGLPSDRFSAERTGGSVSTLTIQRTQQEDSAVYLCASSSSNRAARNEQFFGPGTRLTVL.

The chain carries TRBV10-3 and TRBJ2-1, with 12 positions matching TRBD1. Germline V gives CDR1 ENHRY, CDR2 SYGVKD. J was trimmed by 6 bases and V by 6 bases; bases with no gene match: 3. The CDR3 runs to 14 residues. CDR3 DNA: TGTGCCATCAGAGGGGACAGGGGGCTCAATGAGCAGTTCTTC. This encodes CAIRGDRGLNEQFF.

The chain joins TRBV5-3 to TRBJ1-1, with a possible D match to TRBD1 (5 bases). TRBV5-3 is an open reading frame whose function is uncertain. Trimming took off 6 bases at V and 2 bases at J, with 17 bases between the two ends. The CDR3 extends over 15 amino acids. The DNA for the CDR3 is TGTGCCAGAACCCGAGGGGATAGGGCCAACACTGAAGCTTTCTTT. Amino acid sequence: CARTRGDRANTEAFF.

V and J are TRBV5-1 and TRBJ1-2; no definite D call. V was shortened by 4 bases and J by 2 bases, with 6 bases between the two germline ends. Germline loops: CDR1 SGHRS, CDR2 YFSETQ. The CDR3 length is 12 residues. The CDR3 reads CASSPVNYGYTF. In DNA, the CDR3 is TGCGCCAGCAGCCCCGTCAACTATGGCTACACCTTC.

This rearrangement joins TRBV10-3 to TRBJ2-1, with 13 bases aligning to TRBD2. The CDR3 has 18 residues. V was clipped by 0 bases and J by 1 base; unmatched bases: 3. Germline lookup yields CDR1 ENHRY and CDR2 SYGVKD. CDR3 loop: CAISESGLAGVSYNEQFF. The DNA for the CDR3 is TGTGCCATCAGTGAGTCTGGACTAGCGGGAGTGTCCTACAATGAGCAGTTCTTC.